This entry lists 27 T cell receptor beta chains sequenced from one sample in a study of shared clonotypes between healthy human individuals. Method: immunoSEQ multiplex PCR; TCRdb's copy keeps in-frame clones and lacks some. The data show about 1 million clones, about 77% seen once. Sequenced: memory CD4+ T cells sorted from blood. The subset here: CD45RA-negative fraction. The receptors were sampled from a young man in good health.

The CDR3 sequence is CASSSGLAGVSSTDTQYF. As DNA, the CDR3 is TGTGCCAGCTCATCGGGACTAGCGGGAGTTTCTAGCACAGATACGCAGTATTTT. The chain carries TRBV18 and TRBJ2-3; 14 bases line up with TRBD2. This CDR3 contains 18 residues. Germline values: CDR1 KGHSH, CDR2 LQKENI. V was pared by 5 bases and J by 0 bases, with 7 bases of the junction left unmatched.

This clone was observed at least ten times. This chain connects TRBV5-6 to TRBJ2-5; D may be TRBD2 (7 bases). V lost 4 bases, J lost 5 bases, and 21 bases lay in between. CDR3 length equals 16 residues. Per the germline V gene, CDR1 is SGHDT and CDR2 is YYEEEE. CDR3 loop: CASSPRSGGRGETQYF. The CDR3 region has the DNA TGTGCCAGCAGCCCCAGATCCGGGGGGCGAGGGGAGACCCAGTACTTC.

V and J are TRBV5-1 and TRBJ2-3; D may correspond to TRBD1 or TRBD2 (5 bases each). Trimming shortened V by 0 bases and J by 1 base, and 15 bases separated the two germline ends. The CDR3 extends over 17 amino acids. Germline V lookup: CDR1 SGHRS, CDR2 YFSETQ. In DNA, the CDR3 is TGCGCCAGCAGCTTGGCCGGACCGGGGCGGGGCACAGATACGCAGTATTTT. As protein: CASSLAGPGRGTDTQYF.

The chain combines TRBV4-3 with TRBJ1-1; D call uncertain. The V gene lost 3 bases and the J gene lost 1 base, with 9 bases spanning the gap. CDR1 is LGHNA, CDR2 YSLEER, per germline. This CDR3 is 14 amino acids long. This CDR3 is CASSQRPQNTEAFF. In DNA form, the CDR3 reads TGCGCCAGCAGCCAGCGACCCCAGAACACTGAAGCTTTCTTT.

The rearrangement joins TRBV13 to TRBJ2-3, with a weak D call TRBD1 (6 bases). The CDR3 extends over 14 amino acids. V dropped 6 bases and J dropped 7 bases, with 17 bases sitting between them. Germline V gene data show CDR1 as PRHDT and CDR2 as FYEKMQ (reference sequence). Here the CDR3 DNA reads TGTGCCAGCAGTGAATTTGTGGGGACACATACGCAGTATTTT. Amino acids: CASSEFVGTHTQYF. Filled out from reference TRBV13 and TRBJ2-3, the complete variable domain reads AAGVIQSPRHLIKEKRETATLKCYPIPRHDTVYWYQQGPGQDPQFLISFYEKMQSDKGSIPDRFSAQQFSDYHSELNMSSLELGDSALYFCASSEFVGTHTQYFGPGTRLTVL.

CDR3 DNA sequence: TGCGCCAGCAGTGAGTCGAGCGGGAGGGCATGGGAGACCCAGTACTTC. Its protein is CASSESSGRAWETQYF. The chain combines TRBV10-1 with TRBJ2-5, with 10 bases fitting TRBD2. Germline lookup yields CDR1 WNHNN and CDR2 SYGVQD (reference sequence). The CDR3 length is 16 residues. Unmatched junction bases numbered 6, after V lost 0 bases and J lost 5 bases.

The V and J genes are TRBV11-2 and TRBJ2-1; D call uncertain. Per the germline V gene, CDR1 is SGHAT and CDR2 is FQNNGV. The germline V and J ends were trimmed by 0 bases and 2 bases, with 8 bases remaining between them. The CDR3 spans 15 residues. The CDR3 sequence is CASSLDRATYNEQFF. DNA of the CDR3: TGTGCCAGCAGCTTAGACAGAGCAACCTACAATGAGCAGTTCTTC.

V and J are TRBV5-4 and TRBJ2-5; D perhaps matches TRBD1 (6 bases). This CDR3 spans 13 amino acids. The germline V gene encodes CDR1 SGHNT and CDR2 YYREEE (reference sequence). With 4 bases removed from V and 2 bases from J, the gap between germline ends came to 9 bases. CDR3 bases: TGTGCCAGCAGCAGAGGACAGCAAGAGACCCAGTACTTC. It encodes CASSRGQQETQYF.

This chain links TRBV21-1 with TRBJ2-7; TRBD2 was called by the table and not checked on the DNA. TRBV21-1 is an annotated pseudogene. The CDR3 consists of 15 residues. The CDR3 loop is CASSHGNLQVYEQYF. DNA of the CDR3: TGTGCCAGCAGCCACGGGAATCTTCAAGTCTACGAGCAGTACTTC.

The V call is TRBV29-1, the J call TRBJ1-5, with 9 nucleotides matching TRBD1. CDR1 is SQVTM and CDR2 is ANQGSEA in the germline V gene. The CDR3 is 15 amino acids. Trimming took 6 bases from V and 3 from J; bases not matched to a gene: 9. In nucleotides, the CDR3 is TGCAGCGTGACAGCGGGACAGGGTTACAATCAGCCCCAGCATTTT. Encoded protein: CSVTAGQGYNQPQHF.

CDR3 DNA sequence: TGTGCCAGCAGTTACGGGCGGGGGGTATACAATGAGCAGTTCTTC. Translating gives CASSYGRGVYNEQFF. The gene calls are TRBV6-5 and TRBJ2-1, with 8 bases that match TRBD2. Germline assignment: CDR1 MNHEY and CDR2 SVGAGI. The V gene end was trimmed by 2 bases and the J gene end by 4 bases; junction bases not matched to a gene: 4. This CDR3 region has 15 residues.

The chain carries TRBV15 and TRBJ2-7; 8 positions agree with TRBD1. Germline V lookup: CDR1 LNHNV, CDR2 YYDKDF (reference sequence). V was clipped by 7 bases and J by 4 bases; unmatched bases: 9. The CDR3 has 14 amino acids. The CDR3 coding sequence is TGTGCCACCACCCCAGACAGGGGAAATTACGAGCAGTACTTC. Residues: CATTPDRGNYEQYF.

A few counts support this clone. The CDR3 sequence: CASSVGDVGTEAFF. CDR3 nucleotides: TGCGCCAGCAGTGTGGGGGACGTCGGGACTGAAGCTTTCTTT. The chain combines TRBV10-2 with TRBJ1-1, with a tentative D call TRBD1 (5 bases). The germline CDR1 and CDR2 sequences are WSHSY and SAAADI. V was trimmed by 4 bases and J by 5 bases, leaving 14 bases between them. The CDR3 contains 14 residues.

The chain carries TRBV6-5 and TRBJ1-3; no clear D gene. V was shortened by 5 bases and J by 4 bases, with 12 bases between the two germline ends. CDR3 size: 14 residues. Germline CDR1 is MNHEY and CDR2 is SVGAGI. CDR3 in amino acids: CASSTMALGNTIYF. CDR3 DNA sequence: TGTGCCAGCAGTACAATGGCTCTCGGAAACACCATATATTTT.

This rearrangement joins TRBV19 to TRBJ2-5; no clear D. V lost 2 bases and J 5 bases, leaving 9 bases between the germline ends. The CDR3 has 13 residues. Looked up from germline, CDR1 is LNHDA and CDR2 is SQIVND (reference sequence). CDR3 nucleotides: TGTGCCAGTAGTATATTCCTCGGGGAGACCCAGTACTTC. Its protein product is CASSIFLGETQYF. Drawing the rest from reference TRBV19 and TRBJ2-5, the complete variable domain is DGGITQSPKYLFRKEGQNVTLSCEQNLNHDAMYWYRQDPGQGLRLIYYSQIVNDFQKGDIAEGYSVSREKKESFPLTVTSAQKNPTAFYLCASSIFLGETQYFGPGTRLLVL.

Remarks on this clone: The sample carries other DNA sequences with the same CDR3. The DNA of the CDR3 is TGTGCCAGTAGTGTTCAGGGACAAGAGACCCAGTACTTC. It translates to CASSVQGQETQYF. The chain uses TRBV19 and TRBJ2-5; D is perhaps TRBD1 (5 bases). The CDR3 is 13 amino acids. Between the trimmed V and J ends, which lost 5 bases and 2 bases, there was a span of 9 bases. Germline CDR1 LNHDA, CDR2 SQIVND (reference sequence).

V is TRBV5-1 and J is TRBJ1-1; 7 bases are shared with TRBD1. The CDR3 runs to 14 residues. The V gene end was trimmed by 0 bases and the J gene end by 8 bases; junction bases not matched to a gene: 7. The germline CDR1 and CDR2 sequences are SGHRS and YFSETQ. CDR3 coding DNA: TGCGCCAGCAGCTTGGGGCAAGGGGGCAGGGAAGCTTTCTTT. Encoded protein: CASSLGQGGREAFF. Combining the CDR3 with reference TRBV5-1 and TRBJ1-1 gives the whole variable domain KAGVTQTPRYLIKTRGQQVTLSCSPISGHRSVSWYQQTPGQGLQFLFEYFSETQRNKGNFPGRFSGRQFSNSRSEMNVSTLELGDSALYLCASSLGQGGREAFFGQGTRLTVV.

This chain links TRBV6-1 with TRBJ1-4, with D perhaps matching TRBD1 (6 bases). The CDR3 covers 17 residues. Per germline, CDR1 MNHNS and CDR2 SASEGT. Trimming shortened V by 2 bases and J by 7 bases, and 20 bases separated the two germline ends. CDR3 amino acids: CASSERRGEGWREKLFF. In nucleotides, the CDR3 is TGTGCCAGCAGTGAAAGGAGGGGGGAGGGATGGCGTGAAAAACTGTTTTTT.

The chain has TRBV25-1 and TRBJ2-1; possibly TRBD1 for D (6 bases). V dropped 1 base and J dropped 3 bases, with 10 bases sitting between them. The CDR3 is 15 amino acids. Per the germline V gene, CDR1 is MGHDK and CDR2 is SYGVNS. This CDR3 reads CASSESRTDYNEQFF. CDR3 in DNA: TGTGCCAGCAGTGAATCTAGGACAGACTACAATGAGCAGTTCTTC.

This sequence joins TRBV5-4 and TRBJ2-3; maybe TRBD2 (5 bases). The germline V and J ends were trimmed by 2 bases and 14 bases, with 12 bases remaining between them. CDR3 length equals 11 residues. Germline values: CDR1 SGHNT, CDR2 YYREEE (reference sequence). For the CDR3, the DNA is TGTGCCAGCAGCTTCGGGGAAATCCCGTATTTT. Translating gives CASSFGEIPYF.

The chain couples TRBV19 to TRBJ1-1; weak D call: TRBD1 (5 bases). Between the trimmed V and J ends, which lost 10 bases and 4 bases, there was a span of 13 bases. Germline CDR1 is LNHDA and CDR2 is SQIVND (reference sequence). CDR3 size: 12 residues. This CDR3 is CANPGTGTEAFF. CDR3 sequence (DNA): TGTGCCAACCCCGGGACTGGCACTGAAGCTTTCTTT.

V and J are TRBV5-8 and TRBJ2-5, with 12 bases identical to TRBD1. Germline V gives CDR1 SGHTS, CDR2 YDEGEE. Trimming at V came to 2 bases and at J to 5 bases, leaving 7 bases not matched to a gene. The CDR3 runs 16 residues. The chain's CDR3 is CASSLGDRGHFETQYF. The CDR3 nucleotides are TGTGCCAGCAGCTTAGGGGACAGGGGGCACTTTGAGACCCAGTACTTC.

The V and J genes are TRBV27 and TRBJ2-1; TRBD2 matches 13 bases. The germline gives CDR1 MNHEY, CDR2 SMNVEV (reference sequence). The CDR3 sequence is 19 residues long. V lost 6 bases to trimming and J lost 4 bases; unmatched junction nucleotides: 15. In DNA, the CDR3 is TGTGCCAGCAGGCCGACGGGACTAGCGGGGAATATTCGTTACAATGAGCAGTTCTTC. Translation gives CASRPTGLAGNIRYNEQFF.

Regarding this clone: One end of the junction fails to match germline, which may point to a read error. The V gene is TRBV18, the J gene TRBJ1-2, with 7 bases matching TRBD1. Germline CDR1 KGHSH, CDR2 LQKENI. CDR3 length equals 13 residues. The CDR3 DNA reads as TGTGCCAGCTCCTCCGGGACAGCGTCGACCTGCTCCTTC. It specifies CASSSGTASTCSF. The full variable domain, rest sourced from reference TRBV18 and TRBJ1-2, is NAGVMQNPRHLVRRRGQEARLRCSPMKGHSHVYWYRQLPEEGLKFMVYLQKENIIDESGMPKERFSAEFPKEGPSILRIQQVVRGDSAAYFCASSSGTASTCSFGSGTRLTVV.

This clone was observed a single time. The chain links TRBV10-3 to TRBJ2-3; D uncertain. The CDR3 totals 12 residues. Trimming cost V 3 bases and J 4 bases, with 5 bases left between them. The germline gives CDR1 ENHRY, CDR2 SYGVKD. CDR3 loop: CAISDIADTQYF. The CDR3 nucleotides read TGTGCCATCAGTGACATCGCAGATACGCAGTATTTT.

The chain uses TRBV4-1 and TRBJ2-3, with D maybe TRBD2 (5 bases). This CDR3 region has 15 residues. CDR1 is MGHRA and CDR2 is YSYEKL in the germline V gene. Deletions cut 3 bases from V and 4 bases from J, with 14 bases between. The DNA for the CDR3 is TGCGCCAGCAGCCATATCGGGGATCGGGCAGATACGCAGTATTTT. Amino acid sequence: CASSHIGDRADTQYF.

The chain employs TRBV6-1 and TRBJ2-1, with 8 bases identical to TRBD1. CDR3 length: 17 residues. Losses at the gene ends were 1 base for V and 1 base for J; bases not matched to a gene: 6. Germline values: CDR1 MNHNS, CDR2 SASEGT. DNA of the CDR3: TGTGCCAGCAGTGAAGGGCAGGGGGCTTTGTCCTACAATGAGCAGTTCTTC. It translates to CASSEGQGALSYNEQFF.